The clone carrying this TCR beta chain was recorded a few times. Its target is not known. These data come from a study of T cell repertoires in cytomegalovirus infection. Study details: Selection of CMV epitopes for the study included recently identified HLA-C-restricted and well-studied HLA-B-restricted ones. CMV infection together with matching HLA type was indicated by public TCR beta signatures.

TCRdb reprocessed the reads with MiXCR, giving one entry per CDR3 protein. The sample records approximately 730,000 distinct CDR3 sequences, around 30% being singletons. This CDR3 is built from 11 residues. The V gene's germline CDR1 is SGHAT and CDR2 FQNNGV. The V and J ends lost 4 bases and 14 bases respectively, with 13 bases between them. Study-level points and caveats: Summed frequency of shared TCR beta families picked out CMV carriers who also had the relevant HLA. Predominance within the ex vivo response was attributable to HLA-C-restricted CMV-specific TCR beta clonotypes.

Material: cultured PBMCs, obtained from culture after CMV antigen stimulation. This sequence originates from a human donor in good health (CMV status not recorded). Some clones in this sample may be carry-over from other donors' samples. The V gene is TRBV11-2, the J gene TRBJ2-3; D is unresolved. The CDR3 sequence: CASSSVAGTYF. CDR3 sequence (DNA): TGTGCCAGCAGCTCCGTAGCCGGCACGTATTTT.